This TCR beta chain was sequenced in a study of CD8+ T cells in alopecia areata. The wider study: Tofacitinib administration to treated patients was oral, at 5 to 10 mg twice daily. Study-level points and caveats: Lesional scalp exceeded normal scalp in clonality, especially in alopecia totalis/universalis. Mouse data revealed clearer TCR sharing than patient data did, a gap possibly tied to HLA.

About this clone: Its specificity is not known.

Isolated RNA was reverse transcribed into cDNA used as the sequencing template. The table came from immunoSEQ multiplex PCR; TCRdb's copy has only in-frame clones and leaves some out. This sample yields hundreds of thousands of clones, of which 50% to 60% are seen a single time; approximately 0.5% belongs to the top ten. V lost 1 base, J lost 5 bases, and 2 bases lay in between. The CDR3 is made up of 12 amino acids. Germline CDR1 reads LNHNV; CDR2 reads YYDKDF (reference sequence). Patients with alopecia areata provided lesional scalp punch biopsies as well as peripheral blood. The rearrangement joins TRBV15 to TRBJ2-2; D remains ambiguous. The sequences come from CD4+ T cells sorted from blood, collected at week 0. This TCR came from a human donor with alopecia areata. The CDR3 region has the DNA TGTGCCACCAGCAGAGCTACCGGGGAGCTGTTTTTT. Protein: CATSRATGELFF.